Presented here are 18 T cell receptor beta chains from one specimen sequenced in a study of T cells after yellow fever vaccination (dated by TCRdb to the late 2010s). The intended sense of this specimen's treatment or condition label: live attenuated yellow fever vaccine strain. The protocol used for the library was 5' RACE. TCRdb names Illumina NovaSeq 6000 as the instrument used. The raw public data were reprocessed by TCRdb itself: fastp quality trimming at Q25, MiXCR clonotype calling, in-frame beta chains only. Under each unique CDR3 protein, matching rows form one entry showing the most common genes and DNA. In all, the sample holds some 300,000 distinct CDR3 sequences, and roughly 9% of those were seen once. Jointly, the top ten make up about 3% of the sample. Sample: CD4+ T cells sorted from PBMCs, taken 5 days after the yellow fever booster vaccination. Receptors were obtained from a man younger than 35 who received the YFV17D yellow fever vaccine.

This clonotype was counted ten times or more. The rearrangement uses TRBV7-9 and TRBJ1-1; D remains unclear. Germline V gives CDR1 SEHNR, CDR2 FQNEAQ (reference sequence). Trimming removed 1 base at V and 8 bases at J, with 14 bases between. The CDR3 runs 14 residues. The CDR3, as DNA: TGTGCCAGCAGCTTAGGTCCCCACCTGACCGAAGCTTTCTTT. It is translated as CASSLGPHLTEAFF.

This clonotype was counted many times. The chain is built from TRBV5-5 and TRBJ1-6; D is unresolved. Per the germline V gene, CDR1 is SGHKS and CDR2 is YYEKEE (reference sequence). This CDR3 has 18 amino acids. Trimming left V 0 bases short and J 4 bases short, with 17 bases between. CDR3 DNA: TGTGCCAGCAGCTTGGGCCACGTCTCCCGTGGATATAATTCACCCCTCCACTTT. Translated: CASSLGHVSRGYNSPLHF.

The chain links TRBV7-6 to TRBJ2-1; 15 nucleotides align to TRBD2. The J segment lost 1 base and the V segment lost 5 bases, leaving 6 bases of the junction unmatched. The CDR3 totals 18 residues. Germline-derived CDR1 and CDR2 are SGHVS and FNYEAQ. The CDR3 loop reads CASSPLGLAGGSYNEQFF. The CDR3 DNA sequence: TGTGCCAGCAGCCCCTTAGGACTAGCGGGGGGGTCCTACAATGAGCAGTTCTTC.

J is TRBJ1-5 and V is TRBV9; the D is unclear. This CDR3 comprises 14 residues. Germline lookup yields CDR1 SGDLS and CDR2 YYNGEE. V gave up 0 bases and J gave up 5 bases, with 9 bases separating them. The CDR3 loop reads CASSVGFGDQPQHF. In DNA, the CDR3 is TGTGCCAGCAGCGTAGGGTTTGGGGATCAGCCCCAGCATTTT.

This clonotype was recorded many times. The chain links TRBV18 to TRBJ2-2; no clear D gene. The length of the CDR3 is 11 residues. CDR1 is KGHSH, CDR2 LQKENI, per germline. Trimming took 6 bases from V and 7 from J, leaving 6 bases between them. CDR3 region: CASSYVGELFF. CDR3 nucleotides: TGTGCCAGCTCCTACGTCGGGGAGCTGTTTTTT.

This chain uses TRBV27 with TRBJ2-7; D is unresolved. In germline, CDR1 is MNHEY, CDR2 SMNVEV (reference sequence). This CDR3 has 13 residues. V lost 2 bases, J lost 0 bases, and 5 bases lay in between. This chain's CDR3 is CASSLVHSYEQYF. The CDR3, as DNA: TGTGCCAGCAGTTTAGTCCACTCCTACGAGCAGTACTTC.

The chain links TRBV5-5 to TRBJ1-2; TRBD1 might be the D (6 bases). The V gene lost 0 bases and the J gene lost 0 bases, with 9 bases spanning the gap. The V gene's germline CDR1 is SGHKS and CDR2 YYEKEE (reference sequence). The CDR3 sequence is 15 residues long. This CDR3 reads CASSLGGPTNYGYTF. Here the CDR3 DNA reads TGTGCCAGCAGCTTGGGGGGGCCGACTAACTATGGCTACACCTTC.

The rearrangement joins TRBV12-3 or TRBV12-4 to TRBJ2-4, with 8 bases aligning to TRBD2. V lost 2 bases and J lost 1; bases outside the gene matches: 7. This CDR3 region has 17 residues. Here the CDR3 reads CASSLSGRGAAKNIQYF. CDR3 coding DNA: TGTGCCAGCAGTTTATCAGGGCGGGGGGCGGCCAAAAACATTCAGTACTTC.

The rearrangement links TRBV6-5 to TRBJ1-5; a possible D gene is TRBD1 (6 bases). Trimming left V 2 bases short and J 6 bases short, with 14 bases between. The CDR3 has 15 residues. Germline loops: CDR1 MNHEY, CDR2 SVGAGI. The CDR3 region has the DNA TGTGCCAGCAGTTACAAGTTAGGGGGAGGTCAGCCCCAGCATTTT. This sequence encodes CASSYKLGGGQPQHF.

This clonotype showed up just a few times. J is TRBJ2-1 and V is TRBV18; D gene unclear. This CDR3 has 16 amino acids. Germline CDR1 KGHSH, CDR2 LQKENI. Deletions cut 4 bases from V and 0 bases from J, with 13 bases between. CDR3 protein: CASSLRVPSSYNEQFF. The CDR3 region has the DNA TGTGCCAGCTCACTAAGGGTTCCGAGCTCCTACAATGAGCAGTTCTTC.

To note about this clonotype: Mismatch with germline at one junction end may stem from a read error. The chain is built from TRBV7-3 and TRBJ2-3; 16 nucleotides align to TRBD2. Germline V CDR1 and CDR2: SGHTA, FQGTGA. There are 16 residues in the CDR3. The CDR3 is CASSTGTSGGAETQYF. CDR3 coding DNA: TGTGCCAGCAGCACTGGGACTAGCGGGGGGGCAGAGACGCAGTATTTT.

This clonotype was seen only a few times. The gene calls are TRBV7-2 and TRBJ1-5; a weak D match, TRBD1 (6 bases). This CDR3 comprises 14 residues. Germline CDR1 SGHTA, CDR2 FQGNSA. Trimming took 1 base from V and 10 from J, leaving 14 bases between them. The CDR3 protein is CASSLGSGAGPQHF. The CDR3 bases are TGTGCCAGCAGCTTAGGGTCAGGGGCCGGACCCCAGCATTTT.

This chain uses TRBV6-5 with TRBJ2-5; possible D gene TRBD2, 5 bases. The CDR3 is made up of 13 amino acids. Germline values: CDR1 MNHEY, CDR2 SVGAGI. V was clipped by 5 bases and J by 1 base, with 8 bases between them. The chain's CDR3 is CASSRGFQETQYF. The CDR3 DNA reads TGTGCCAGCAGTCGAGGGTTCCAAGAGACCCAGTACTTC.

This clonotype showed up many times. The J gene is TRBJ1-1, the V gene TRBV6-5, with D unresolved. Germline values: CDR1 MNHEY, CDR2 SVGAGI. The V gene lost 6 bases and the J gene lost 5 bases, with 7 bases spanning the gap. This CDR3 has 11 residues. The CDR3 spells CASSRWTEAFF. In nucleotides, the CDR3 is TGTGCCAGCAGCCGTTGGACTGAAGCTTTCTTT.

This chain joins TRBV11-2 and TRBJ2-7, with D possibly matching TRBD1 (5 bases). Germline CDR1 and CDR2: SGHAT and FQNNGV. The CDR3 runs 14 residues. Trimming took off 3 bases at V and 4 bases at J, with 13 bases between the two ends. The CDR3 sequence: CASSFPGKEYEQYF. The CDR3 nucleotides are TGTGCCAGCAGCTTCCCAGGGAAGGAATACGAGCAGTACTTC.

The chain uses TRBV5-4 and TRBJ2-4; unclear D gene. This CDR3 is built from 15 residues. In germline, CDR1 is SGHNT, CDR2 YYREEE (reference sequence). The V gene lost 3 bases and the J gene lost 4 bases, with 14 bases spanning the gap. CDR3 protein: CASSYPGIQKNIQYF. In DNA form, the CDR3 reads TGTGCCAGCAGCTACCCCGGTATTCAAAAAAACATTCAGTACTTC.

The chain combines TRBV25-1 with TRBJ1-1; 9 nucleotides line up with TRBD1. Germline CDR1 reads MGHDK; CDR2 reads SYGVNS. J was trimmed by 10 bases and V by 4 bases; bases with no gene match: 10. This CDR3 has 14 amino acids. The CDR3, as DNA: TGTGCCAGCAGTGTGCCCGGGACAGGGAATCGAGCTTTCTTT. Protein: CASSVPGTGNRAFF.

V is TRBV3-2 and J is TRBJ2-7; the table names TRBD2, a call not compared with the DNA. TRBV3-2 is a known pseudogene. The CDR3 has 16 amino acids. In DNA, the CDR3 is TGTGCCAGCAGCCAAGCCGGCTTGAGTCCCTTGTTGGAGCAGTACGTC. The encoded protein is CASSQAGLSPLLEQYV.